What follows are 7 T cell receptor beta chains derived from one specimen sequenced in a study of metastatic and nonmetastatic thyroid tumors. From the PCR reads, TCRdb re-called clones with MiXCR. The table lists 9,500 to 15,000 clones, around 30% of them singletons. No patient had received any treatment before thyroid surgery. Sequenced: tumor tissue. These receptors all stem from a female donor with papillary thyroid cancer or a benign thyroid nodule (not recorded which). Some clones in this sample may be carry-over from other donors' samples.

The chain has TRBV11-3 and TRBJ2-7; D is unresolved. Germline-derived CDR1 and CDR2 are SGHNT and YENEEA. CDR3 length equals 13 residues. With 0 bases removed from V and 6 bases from J, the gap between germline ends came to 9 bases. CDR3 protein: CASSLENSVEQYF. In nucleotides, the CDR3 is TGTGCCAGCAGCTTAGAAAATAGTGTCGAGCAGTACTTC.

Regarding this clone: One end of the junction is discordant with germline, which a read error may explain. This chain uses TRBV9 with TRBJ1-3; D may be TRBD1 (5 bases). CDR1 and CDR2 from the germline V gene are SGDLS and YYNGEE. This CDR3 has 14 residues. The chain's CDR3 is CASSGGTGTNTKYF. The CDR3 nucleotides read TGTGCCAGCAGCGGGGGCACGGGAACAAACACCAAATATTTT.

The chain employs TRBV4-1 and TRBJ2-7; D unclear. The CDR3 has 15 amino acids. CDR1 and CDR2 from the germline V gene are MGHRA and YSYEKL. V lost 0 bases, J lost 3 bases, and 12 bases lay in between. The CDR3 region is CASSQERRTFYEQYF. CDR3 in DNA: TGCGCCAGCAGCCAAGAAAGGCGGACCTTCTACGAGCAGTACTTC.

This clone was seen a handful of times. The V and J genes are TRBV6-2 or TRBV6-3 and TRBJ1-2; D is unresolved. Germline CDR1 reads MNHEY; CDR2 reads SVGEGT. Trimming removed 4 bases at V and 7 bases at J, with 10 bases between. This CDR3 is built from 12 residues. The CDR3 coding sequence is TGTGCCAGCAGTTGGTCGATAAGTGGCTACACCTTC. Its protein is CASSWSISGYTF.

Note on this clone: A much larger clone differs by one base, so this may be a read error. The chain uses TRBV7-8 and TRBJ2-4; 9 positions match TRBD1. The CDR3 sequence is 17 residues long. Trimming cost V 6 bases and J 8 bases; bases outside gene matches: 17. Germline-derived CDR1 and CDR2 are SGHVS and FQNEAQ. The CDR3 DNA follows: TGTGCCAGCAGTCTATTCCCACAGGGGGCCAGGGGCTACATTCAGTACTTC. It codes for CASSLFPQGARGYIQYF.

This clone was observed a few times. The rearrangement joins TRBV2 to TRBJ1-2; a weak D match, TRBD1 (6 bases). The germline V gene has CDR1 SNHLY and CDR2 FYNNEI. With 6 bases removed from V and 4 bases from J, the gap between germline ends came to 12 bases. This CDR3 comprises 13 residues. The CDR3 is CASRAGQSYGYTF. The CDR3 DNA reads as TGTGCCAGCAGAGCCGGACAGTCCTATGGCTACACCTTC.

This clone showed up just a few times. V is TRBV12-3 or TRBV12-4 and J is TRBJ2-7; D gene uncertain. V lost 1 base to trimming and J lost 3 bases, with 10 bases between them. The CDR3 sequence is 14 residues long. CDR3 sequence: CASSLDWALYEQYF. The CDR3 DNA is TGTGCCAGCAGTTTAGATTGGGCACTCTACGAGCAGTACTTC.